This T cell receptor (beta chain) was captured in a study of blood T cell repertoires in COVID-19. Study-level background: COVID-19 samples, acute and convalescent, were from the United States, Italy and Spain. Sources were T cells, B-cell-depleted T cells, or PBMCs; the material itself was cDNA or gDNA.

Original handling: Researchers report that nucleated cell counts were estimated from reference gene primer amplification. Assay: immunoSEQ multiplex PCR; the TCRdb copy retains only in-frame clones and omits some. V, J and clone size derive from that table, while D and trimming were established from the DNA sequence. Of 65,000 to 85,000 clones in the sample, 80% to 90% are singletons; the top ten hold 2.7%. Deletions cut 1 base from V and 0 bases from J, with 10 bases between. The CDR3 covers 16 residues. CDR1 MGHRA and CDR2 YSYEKL come from the germline V gene. The rearrangement uses TRBV4-1 and TRBJ2-1; D unclear. The TCR comes from a man aged 45-60 years with acute or convalescent COVID-19. Sequencing was performed on peripheral blood. In DNA, the CDR3 is TGCGCCAGCAGCCAAGCTCCGGCTAGCTCCTACAATGAGCAGTTCTTC. It yields the protein CASSQAPASSYNEQFF.